The 30 T cell receptor beta chains below come from one sample, sequenced in a study of T cell clonality in common variable immunodeficiency. The table came from immunoSEQ multiplex PCR; TCRdb's copy has only in-frame clones and leaves some out. This sample comprises more than 30,000 clones, none seen once only. What was sequenced was peripheral blood mononuclear cells. These receptors were collected from a person aged 18 to 75 in good health.

In this sample, this clone turned up many times. The read terminates 3 residues before the CDR3 end, so the remaining end is supplied by the germline J gene. The chain joins TRBV19 to TRBJ2-2, with TRBD1 matching 9 bases. With 1 base clipped from V and 2 bases from J, the junction kept 8 bases outside the gene matches. Germline assignment: CDR1 LNHDA and CDR2 SQIVND (reference sequence). CDR3 size: 18 residues. CDR3 bases read: TGTGCCAGTAGTATAGTGGTGACAGGGGGAGCCAACACCGGGGAG. It translates to CASSIVVTGGANTGE. The entire CDR3 protein reads CASSIVVTGGANTGELFF.

The sample holds many counts of this clone. Given a much more abundant clone one base away, this may be a read error. The read terminates 3 residues ahead of where the CDR3 ends, so the germline J gene completes it. The chain carries TRBV7-9 and TRBJ1-1, with a possible D match to TRBD1 (5 bases). Germline V CDR1 and CDR2: SEHNR, FQNEAQ (reference sequence). Trimming shortened V by 1 base and J by 4 bases, and 7 bases separated the two germline ends. The CDR3 extends over 13 amino acids. The sequenced CDR3 bases are TGTGCCAGCAGCTTAGGGGGGGGCACTGAA. Its protein product is CASSLGGGTE. The CDR3 in its entirety is CASSLGGGTEAFF.

This clone has ten or more counts. The read finishes 3 residues shy of the CDR3 end, and the germline J gene is used to complete it. The rearrangement links TRBV6-2 or TRBV6-3 to TRBJ1-5, with TRBD1 identical over 7 bases. Germline assignment: CDR1 MNHEY and CDR2 SVGEGT. J gave up 6 bases and V 5 bases, and 4 bases lay outside the gene matches. This CDR3 contains 13 residues. The CDR3 bases that were read are TGTGCCAGCAGTAGACAGGGATTTCAGCCC. Translated: CASSRQGFQP. In full, the CDR3 is CASSRQGFQPQHF.

The sample holds many counts of this clone. Compared with germline, one end of the junction differs, possibly owing to a read error. The read stops 3 residues short of the end of the CDR3; the missing end is completed from the germline J gene. The chain combines TRBV7-7 with TRBJ2-2; 8 positions agree with TRBD1. The CDR3 runs 15 residues. Germline V lookup: CDR1 SSHAT, CDR2 FNYEAQ (reference sequence). The CDR3 sequence is CASSLGTGSTGELFF. The part of the CDR3 DNA that was read is TGTGCTAGCAGCTTGGGGACAGGCAGCACCGGGGAG.

The table lists this clone with many counts. Incomplete CDR3 DNA: TGCGCCAGCAGCTCGGTTTTATCGGGCAATGAG. Protein product: CASSSVLSGNE. The entire CDR3 protein is CASSSVLSGNEQFF. The chain carries TRBV5-1 and TRBJ2-1; D not resolved. Read data end 3 residues before the CDR3 end; the end is taken from the germline J gene. From germline, CDR1 is SGHRS and CDR2 YFSETQ. The CDR3 spans 14 residues. V was trimmed by 3 bases and J by 6 bases, leaving 13 bases between them.

This clone was found many times. The sequenced fragment ends 3 residues before the CDR3 boundary, so the rest is inferred from the germline J gene. The V call is TRBV28, the J call TRBJ1-3; 8 bases are shared with TRBD1. The CDR3 has 15 residues. Germline V gives CDR1 MDHEN, CDR2 SYDVKM. V shed 9 bases, J shed 0 bases, and the junction held 7 bases outside the gene matches. The CDR3 loop is CASRTGPYSGNTIYF. The CDR3 DNA, read in part, is TGTGCCAGTAGGACAGGGCCATACTCTGGAAACACC.

This clone has at least ten counts. Read sequence stops 3 residues before the CDR3 end, and the germline J gene provides the missing end. This chain uses TRBV5-1 with TRBJ1-2; the D gene is possibly TRBD1 (6 bases). Germline assignment: CDR1 SGHRS and CDR2 YFSETQ. V was trimmed by 3 bases and J by 4 bases, leaving 13 bases between them. CDR3 length: 14 amino acids. The CDR3 spells CASSSNAGVYGYTF. CDR3 bases read: TGCGCCAGCAGCTCGAACGCAGGGGTCTATGGC. Based on the CDR3 plus reference TRBV5-1 and TRBJ1-2, the full variable domain is KAGVTQTPRYLIKTRGQQVTLSCSPISGHRSVSWYQQTPGQGLQFLFEYFSETQRNKGNFPGRFSGRQFSNSRSEMNVSTLELGDSALYLCASSSNAGVYGYTFGSGTRLTVV.

This clone was seen repeatedly, ten times or more. The CDR3 end is not reached by the read, which stops 3 residues before it; the germline J gene fills it in. The chain carries TRBV18 and TRBJ2-1; possible D gene TRBD1, 5 bases. Germline loops: CDR1 KGHSH, CDR2 LQKENI. The CDR3 is 17 residues long. V was cut by 6 bases and J by 5 bases, with 23 bases left in between. Partial CDR3 DNA: TGTGCCAGCTCCCCCTATTGGGGCGATACAGTGAACAATGAG. Amino acids: CASSPYWGDTVNNE. The complete CDR3 reads CASSPYWGDTVNNEQFF.

This clone was seen repeatedly, ten times or more. The CDR3 extends 3 residues past the end of the read, so its final part is completed from the germline J gene. The V gene is TRBV5-1, the J gene TRBJ1-1; D uncertain. V was trimmed by 2 bases and J by 0 bases, leaving 8 bases between them. The CDR3 is 14 amino acids. The germline CDR1 and CDR2 sequences are SGHRS and YFSETQ. CDR3 loop: CASSLFLMNTEAFF. The part of the CDR3 DNA that was read is TGCGCCAGCAGCTTATTCCTTATGAACACTGAA.

As for this clone: The read finishes 3 residues shy of the CDR3 end, and the germline J gene is used to complete it. This rearrangement joins TRBV18 to TRBJ1-2, with D maybe TRBD1 (6 bases). The length of the CDR3 is 13 residues. CDR1 and CDR2 from the germline V gene are KGHSH and LQKENI. Trimming took 6 bases from V and 4 from J, leaving 12 bases between them. CDR3 DNA, as far as it was read: TGTGCCAGCTCTCCCGACAGGAGCTATGGC. Translating it yields CASSPDRSYG. The full CDR3 protein is CASSPDRSYGYTF.

This clone was recorded at least ten times. The read finishes 3 residues shy of the CDR3 end, and the germline J gene is used to complete it. This rearrangement joins TRBV4-1 to TRBJ1-2, with 7 bases aligning to TRBD1. The CDR3 extends over 13 amino acids. V lost 4 bases, J lost 4 bases, and 3 bases stayed unmatched. Germline CDR1 MGHRA, CDR2 YSYEKL. Here the CDR3 reads CASSPGTVYGYTF. CDR3 bases read: TGCGCCAGCAGCCCCGGGACAGTCTATGGC.

The sample holds many counts of this clone. The CDR3 end is not reached by the read, which stops 3 residues before it; the germline J gene fills it in. This chain uses TRBV11-2 with TRBJ2-1; TRBD2 is a possible D gene (6 bases). Between the trimmed V and J ends, which lost 4 bases and 8 bases, there was a span of 18 bases. The germline V gene encodes CDR1 SGHAT and CDR2 FQNNGV. This CDR3 has 15 amino acids. The CDR3 protein is CASSSGVRILDEQFF. Incomplete CDR3 DNA: TGTGCCAGCAGCTCGGGGGTCAGAATCCTCGATGAG.

In this sample, this clone turned up many times. One junction end does not reproduce the germline sequence, and a read error may be involved. The read terminates 3 residues ahead of where the CDR3 ends, so the germline J gene completes it. Other nucleotide sequences from this sample produce the same CDR3. The rearrangement joins TRBV30 to TRBJ2-1; the D gene could be TRBD1 or TRBD2 (5 bases each). The length of the CDR3 is 12 residues. Germline CDR1 GTSNPN, CDR2 SVGIG (reference sequence). CDR3 amino acids: CAWTLGGNEQFF. The DNA read from the CDR3 is TGCGCCTGGACACTAGGCGGCAATGAG.

This clone has a count of ten or more. The observed sequence ends 3 residues before the CDR3 terminus, with the missing tail filled in from the germline J gene. The chain has TRBV2 and TRBJ2-1, with 7 bases fitting TRBD1. Germline loops: CDR1 SNHLY, CDR2 FYNNEI. V was clipped by 6 bases and J by 3 bases; unmatched bases: 5. The CDR3 runs to 14 residues. CDR3 loop: CASSRQGLYNEQFF. CDR3 DNA (partial): TGTGCCAGCAGCCGACAGGGTCTCTACAATGAG.

This clone was seen ten or more times. Read data end 3 residues before the CDR3 end; the end is taken from the germline J gene. V usage is TRBV20-1 and J usage is TRBJ2-5; TRBD2 aligns across 11 bases. CDR1 and CDR2 from the germline V gene are DFQATT and SNEGSKA (reference sequence). CDR3 size: 15 residues. The junction had 5 bases not matched to a gene; V was cut back by 0 bases and J by 5 bases. The sequenced CDR3 bases are TGCAGTGCTAGAGATCGAACTAGCGGGGGCGAGACC. Its translation: CSARDRTSGGET. Given in full, the CDR3 is CSARDRTSGGETQYF.

The table lists this clone with many counts. The CDR3 is cut off 3 residues early in the read; its end comes from the germline J gene. This sequence joins TRBV6-2 or TRBV6-3 and TRBJ2-3, with TRBD2 matching 13 bases. J lost 6 bases, V lost 7 bases, and 10 bases had no gene match. The CDR3 loop spans 16 amino acids. Per germline, CDR1 MNHEY and CDR2 SVGEGT. The CDR3 region is CASKRRLAGGVDTQYF. The covered CDR3 bases are TGTGCCAGCAAGAGGCGACTAGCGGGGGGAGTTGATACG.

This clone was detected many times. The read halts 3 residues ahead of the CDR3 end, with the missing end drawn from the germline J gene. This chain joins TRBV5-8 and TRBJ2-7; 7 nucleotides agree with TRBD1. This CDR3 is 14 amino acids long. J was trimmed by 3 bases and V by 4 bases; bases with no gene match: 7. The germline gives CDR1 SGHTS, CDR2 YDEGEE. Partial CDR3 DNA: TGTGCCAGCAGCCAACGGGACAGAATCTACGAG. Its translation: CASSQRDRIYE. The CDR3 as a whole reads CASSQRDRIYEQYF.

This clone is labeled as medium-sized. The CDR3 is cut off 3 residues early in the read; its end comes from the germline J gene. Other DNA sequences of this sample code for an identical CDR3. V gene TRBV9 combines with J gene TRBJ2-7, with 7 bases identical to TRBD1. The CDR3 contains 14 residues. J gave up 2 bases and V 9 bases, and 11 bases lay outside the gene matches. The V gene's germline CDR1 is SGDLS and CDR2 YYNGEE. The sequenced part of the CDR3 DNA is TGTGCCATCCCTGTGGGGACAGCAGCCTACGAG. Encoded protein: CAIPVGTAAYE. The CDR3 reads in full as CAIPVGTAAYEQYF.

This clone has ten or more counts. The CDR3 end falls 3 residues outside the read, so it is completed with the germline J gene. The chain combines TRBV13 with TRBJ2-2; perhaps TRBD1 as D (7 bases). Germline V gives CDR1 PRHDT, CDR2 FYEKMQ (reference sequence). Trimming shortened V by 5 bases and J by 3 bases, and 10 bases separated the two germline ends. The CDR3 totals 14 residues. CDR3 sequence: CASSQGGDTGELFF. Partial CDR3 DNA: TGTGCCAGCAGCCAGGGGGGTGACACCGGGGAG. Based on the CDR3 plus reference TRBV13 and TRBJ2-2, the full variable domain is AAGVIQSPRHLIKEKRETATLKCYPIPRHDTVYWYQQGPGQDPQFLISFYEKMQSDKGSIPDRFSAQQFSDYHSELNMSSLELGDSALYFCASSQGGDTGELFFGEGSRLTVL.

In its sample, this clone was seen many times. Read data end 3 residues before the CDR3 end; the end is taken from the germline J gene. The rearrangement links TRBV5-5 to TRBJ2-5; D possibly corresponds to TRBD1 (6 bases). Trimming took 2 bases from V and 1 from J, leaving 9 bases between them. Germline CDR1 and CDR2: SGHKS and YYEKEE (reference sequence). The CDR3 runs 14 residues. Incomplete CDR3 DNA: TGTGCCAGCAGCTTCCGGACAGTCCAAGAGACC. Protein product: CASSFRTVQET. From start to end, the CDR3 is CASSFRTVQETQYF. Full variable domain (remainder filled in from reference TRBV5-5 and TRBJ2-5): DAGVTQSPTHLIKTRGQQVTLRCSPISGHKSVSWYQQVLGQGPQFIFQYYEKEERGRGNFPDRFSARQFPNYSSELNVNALLLGDSALYLCASSFRTVQETQYFGPGTRLLVL.

This clone was counted at least ten times. Coverage ceases 3 residues before the CDR3 finishes, and the germline J gene fills in the end. The chain employs TRBV6-2 or TRBV6-3 and TRBJ1-2; 7 bases align to TRBD1. CDR1 and CDR2 from the germline V gene are MNHEY and SVGEGT. V trimming: 2 bases; J trimming: 7 bases; junction bases outside the gene matches: 10. This CDR3 comprises 15 residues. The sequenced part of the CDR3 DNA is TGTGCCAGCAGTTACCCGGGACAGAACAAACTTGGC. Protein: CASSYPGQNKLG. The full CDR3 protein is CASSYPGQNKLGYTF.

Many counts were recorded for this clone. The read terminates 3 residues ahead of where the CDR3 ends, so the germline J gene completes it. This sequence joins TRBV7-8 and TRBJ2-1, with TRBD1 identical over 7 bases. The germline V gene encodes CDR1 SGHVS and CDR2 FQNEAQ. The V and J ends lost 5 bases and 5 bases, in that order; junction bases with no gene match: 12. The CDR3 totals 16 residues. CDR3 DNA, as far as it was read: TGTGCCAGCAGCACAAGTCAAGGGGGCGCCGACAATGAG. This encodes CASSTSQGGADNE. The CDR3 reads in full as CASSTSQGGADNEQFF.

This clone was picked up many times. The CDR3 extends 3 residues past the end of the read, so its final part is completed from the germline J gene. The rearrangement joins TRBV2 to TRBJ1-1, with D possibly being TRBD1 (5 bases). Trimming stripped 7 bases from V and 3 bases from J, with 15 bases between. Germline CDR1 and CDR2: SNHLY and FYNNEI. The CDR3 runs 14 residues. The CDR3 bases that were read are TGTGCCAGCATCCTCGTGGGGGGGGACACTGAA. Protein: CASILVGGDTE. The whole CDR3 sequence is CASILVGGDTEAFF.

This clone appeared many times. With the read ending 3 residues before the CDR3 end, the germline J gene is used to fill in that end. The chain combines TRBV12-3 or TRBV12-4 with TRBJ2-3, with TRBD1 matching over 7 bases. V was clipped by 4 bases and J by 4 bases; unmatched bases: 5. This CDR3 region has 14 residues. This CDR3 is CASSWTGTADTQYF. The part of the CDR3 DNA that was read is TGTGCCAGCAGTTGGACCGGGACAGCAGATACG.

This clone was recorded many times. The read ends 3 residues early relative to the CDR3; the germline J gene fills the gap. The J gene is TRBJ2-3, the V gene TRBV5-1, with D possibly matching TRBD2 (5 bases). The CDR3 runs 15 residues. CDR1 and CDR2 from the germline V gene are SGHRS and YFSETQ. Between the trimmed V and J ends, which lost 1 base and 0 bases, there was a span of 9 bases. CDR3 DNA (partial): TGCGCCAGCAGCTTGCAAGCGGTTAGCACAGATACG. The encoded protein is CASSLQAVSTDT. The CDR3 in its entirety is CASSLQAVSTDTQYF.

This clone was detected ten times or more. The read falls 3 residues short of the CDR3 end, and the missing part is taken from the germline J gene. The rearrangement uses TRBV20-1 and TRBJ2-7, with a weak D call TRBD1 (5 bases). The CDR3 extends over 12 amino acids. Germline-derived CDR1 and CDR2 are DFQATT and SNEGSKA (reference sequence). The V end lost 3 bases, the J end lost 3 bases, and 9 bases lay between the germline ends. CDR3 DNA (partial): TGCAGTGCTAGGACAGCGATCTACGAG. This translates into CSARTAIYE. The whole CDR3 is CSARTAIYEQYF.

This clone was detected ten times or more. The read is 3 residues too short to cover the CDR3 end, so that end is filled in from the germline J gene. The V and J genes are TRBV5-1 and TRBJ2-7, with 9 nucleotides matching TRBD1. The ends lost 3 bases at V and 4 bases at J; junction bases unmatched: 5. This CDR3 contains 14 residues. Germline V gene sequence: CDR1 SGHRS, CDR2 YFSETQ. The sequenced part of the CDR3 DNA is TGCGCCAGCAGCTCAGGGACAGGGAGATACGAG. Protein sequence: CASSSGTGRYE. The CDR3 in its entirety is CASSSGTGRYEQYF.

This clone was counted at least ten times. Read coverage stops 3 residues before the CDR3 terminus; the germline J gene supplies the remainder. The rearrangement uses TRBV20-1 and TRBJ2-1; weak D call: TRBD1 (6 bases). V lost 5 bases and J lost 1, with 12 bases in between. There are 14 residues in the CDR3. CDR1 and CDR2 (germline): DFQATT, SNEGSKA (reference sequence). CDR3 loop: CSAYRVQSYNEQFF. CDR3 bases read: TGCAGTGCTTACAGGGTCCAATCCTACAATGAG.

This clone was detected many times. From the germline J gene comes the end of the CDR3, since the read stops 3 residues before it. V usage is TRBV14 and J usage is TRBJ1-1; the D gene is possibly TRBD1 (6 bases). The CDR3 totals 16 residues. Germline V lookup: CDR1 SGHDN, CDR2 FVKESK. Trimming removed 5 bases at V and 5 bases at J, with 21 bases between. CDR3: CASSSRGGRDYTEAFF. The CDR3 DNA, read in part, is TGTGCCAGCAGCAGCCGGGGGGGGCGCGATTATACTGAA.

This clone came up many times. The CDR3 end lies 3 residues beyond the end of the read and is filled in from the germline J gene. This chain links TRBV11-2 with TRBJ2-7; D is unclear. V was cut by 5 bases and J by 3 bases, with 2 bases left in between. CDR3 length: 10 amino acids. Germline V gene sequence: CDR1 SGHAT, CDR2 FQNNGV. The sequenced part of the CDR3 DNA is TGTGCCAGCAGCCACTACGAG. This gives the protein CASSHYE. The whole CDR3 reads CASSHYEQYF.